Below, 16 T cell receptor beta chains from the same sample are listed, as sequenced in a study of siplizumab effects on memory and regulatory T cells. Method: immunoSEQ multiplex PCR; TCRdb's copy keeps in-frame clones and lacks some. The sample includes about 100,000 clones, approximately 92% of them seen just once. Source material: CD4+ T cells sorted from blood. The origin of the receptors is a human donor in good health.

This rearrangement joins TRBV6-1 to TRBJ1-5; D possibly corresponds to TRBD1 (6 bases). This CDR3 contains 12 residues. Germline V gives CDR1 MNHNS, CDR2 SASEGT. Deletions cut 7 bases from V and 9 bases from J, with 13 bases between. As DNA, the CDR3 is TGTGCCAGCAAGGGGGACGTGTGGCCCCAGCATTTT. As protein: CASKGDVWPQHF.

The genes are TRBV12-5 and TRBJ1-5; 8 bases fit TRBD1. Germline V gene sequence: CDR1 LGHNT, CDR2 FRNRAP. The J segment lost 4 bases and the V segment lost 5 bases, leaving 4 bases of the junction unmatched. CDR3 length: 14 residues. The CDR3 is CASGMGQVNQPQHF. In nucleotides, the CDR3 is TGTGCTAGTGGTATGGGACAGGTTAATCAGCCCCAGCATTTT. Using reference TRBV12-5 and TRBJ1-5 for the parts outside the CDR3, the full variable domain is DARVTQTPRHKVTEMGQEVTMRCQPILGHNTVFWYRQTMMQGLELLAYFRNRAPLDDSGMPKDRFSAEMPDATLATLKIQPSEPRDSAVYFCASGMGQVNQPQHFGDGTRLSIL.

This rearrangement joins TRBV11-2 to TRBJ2-7; 10 bases fit TRBD1. The CDR3 length is 15 residues. Germline trimming cut 5 bases from V and 5 bases from J; bases unmatched to any gene: 9. The germline CDR1 and CDR2 sequences are SGHAT and FQNNGV. The CDR3 nucleotides read TGTGCCAGCAGCCCCCCGCGACAGGGGGCCCACGAGCAGTACTTC. As protein: CASSPPRQGAHEQYF.

The chain links TRBV6-5 to TRBJ2-6, with D hard to call. Germline V lookup: CDR1 MNHEY, CDR2 SVGAGI. V lost 6 bases and J 5 bases, leaving 5 bases between the germline ends. There are 12 residues in the CDR3. This CDR3 is CASRGWANVLTF. The CDR3 region has the DNA TGTGCCAGCAGAGGGTGGGCCAACGTCCTGACTTTC.

CDR3 DNA: TGTGCCAGTAGAGGCAGTACGAACACCGGGGAGCTGTTTTTT. The encoded protein is CASRGSTNTGELFF. V is TRBV19 and J is TRBJ2-2, with D hard to call. V lost 6 bases and J lost 0, with 8 bases in between. The CDR3 runs to 14 residues. Germline CDR1 reads LNHDA; CDR2 reads SQIVND (reference sequence).

In this sample, this clone turned up once. V and J are TRBV14 and TRBJ2-7, with TRBD1 matching over 9 bases. This CDR3 is built from 14 residues. Per the germline V gene, CDR1 is SGHDN and CDR2 is FVKESK. J gave up 3 bases and V 5 bases, and 5 bases lay outside the gene matches. The CDR3 protein is CASSSSTGGYEQYF. CDR3 nucleotides: TGTGCCAGCAGCTCGTCGACAGGGGGCTACGAGCAGTACTTC.

The genes are TRBV5-6 and TRBJ2-2, with 9 bases aligning to TRBD1. Per germline, CDR1 SGHDT and CDR2 YYEEEE. V gave up 3 bases and J gave up 5 bases; unmatched junction bases: 8. This CDR3 contains 16 residues. The CDR3 reads CASSSRDRAVTGELFF. For the CDR3, the DNA is TGTGCCAGCAGCTCCCGGGACAGGGCTGTGACCGGGGAGCTGTTTTTT.

The chain employs TRBV25-1 and TRBJ2-2; D gene uncertain. Germline V gene data show CDR1 as MGHDK and CDR2 as SYGVNS. The CDR3 has 14 amino acids. The germline V and J ends were trimmed by 4 bases and 5 bases, with 11 bases remaining between them. The CDR3 sequence: CASSVTGGTGELFF. In nucleotides, the CDR3 is TGTGCCAGCAGTGTTACGGGTGGGACCGGGGAGCTGTTTTTT.

This clone was counted only a few times. The chain has TRBV19 and TRBJ1-2; TRBD1 matches at 10 bases. Germline V gene data show CDR1 as LNHDA and CDR2 as SQIVND (reference sequence). V lost 6 bases, J lost 8 bases, and 12 bases stayed unmatched. CDR3 size: 15 residues. For the CDR3, the DNA is TGTGCCAGTAGCGATGGGGGACAGGGGATAGAAGGCTACACCTTC. This sequence encodes CASSDGGQGIEGYTF.

The chain combines TRBV19 with TRBJ2-7; TRBD1 is a possible D gene (6 bases). This CDR3 has 14 amino acids. Germline CDR1 reads LNHDA; CDR2 reads SQIVND (reference sequence). Trimming removed 5 bases at V and 5 bases at J, with 16 bases between. Here the CDR3 DNA reads TGTGCCAGTAGTTCCGCCGAACAGGGCCACGAGCAGTACTTC. Translated, it gives CASSSAEQGHEQYF.

This chain links TRBV5-1 with TRBJ2-4; D unclear. Germline CDR1 is SGHRS and CDR2 is YFSETQ. Trimming took 0 bases from V and 0 from J, leaving 13 bases between them. This CDR3 is built from 17 residues. The CDR3 is CASSLEAGRLAKNIQYF. The CDR3 nucleotides are TGCGCCAGCAGCTTGGAAGCCGGTCGACTAGCCAAAAACATTCAGTACTTC.

In DNA form, the CDR3 reads TGTGCCAGCAGTACAACAGGGGGCTCGAGCTATGGCTACACCTTC. Translated: CASSTTGGSSYGYTF. The J gene is TRBJ1-2, the V gene TRBV28; 9 nucleotides align to TRBD1. The trim removed 5 bases at V and 4 bases at J, leaving 8 bases unmatched. Germline V gives CDR1 MDHEN, CDR2 SYDVKM. This CDR3 has 15 amino acids.

This clone occurred a few times. This rearrangement joins TRBV7-3 to TRBJ1-1, with a weak D call TRBD1 (5 bases). Germline V gene lookup returns CDR1 SGHTA and CDR2 FQGTGA. V lost 3 bases and J 4 bases, leaving 9 bases between the germline ends. The CDR3 extends over 13 amino acids. The CDR3 DNA sequence: TGTGCCAGCAGCTTGGAAGGGGTCACTGAAGCTTTCTTT. Translation gives CASSLEGVTEAFF. Variable domain in full (rest from reference TRBV7-3 and TRBJ1-1): GAGVSQTPSNKVTEKGKYVELRCDPISGHTALYWYRQSLGQGPEFLIYFQGTGAADDSGLPNDRFFAVRPEGSVSTLKIQRTERGDSAVYLCASSLEGVTEAFFGQGTRLTVV.

This sequence joins TRBV7-2 and TRBJ2-2; 7 nucleotides match TRBD2. Losses at the gene ends were 3 bases for V and 5 bases for J; bases not matched to a gene: 6. The CDR3 covers 15 residues. CDR1 is SGHTA and CDR2 is FQGNSA in the germline V gene. The CDR3 is CASSFSISGTGELFF. The CDR3 DNA reads as TGTGCCAGCAGCTTTTCGATTAGCGGGACCGGGGAGCTGTTTTTT.

This rearrangement joins TRBV18 to TRBJ1-1; the D gene is possibly TRBD1 (5 bases). V gave up 3 bases and J gave up 5 bases, with 16 bases separating them. Per the germline V gene, CDR1 is KGHSH and CDR2 is LQKENI. This CDR3 is built from 15 residues. This CDR3 reads CASSPGRGEGTEAFF. CDR3 nucleotides: TGTGCCAGCTCACCGGGTAGGGGCGAAGGTACTGAAGCTTTCTTT.

V gene TRBV18 combines with J gene TRBJ2-5; no clear D. CDR3 length: 13 amino acids. Trimming took 4 bases from V and 5 from J, leaving 11 bases between them. Germline lookup yields CDR1 KGHSH and CDR2 LQKENI. The CDR3 DNA sequence: TGTGCCAGCTCACTACTTCTTGCTGAGACCCAGTACTTC. Amino acid sequence: CASSLLLAETQYF.